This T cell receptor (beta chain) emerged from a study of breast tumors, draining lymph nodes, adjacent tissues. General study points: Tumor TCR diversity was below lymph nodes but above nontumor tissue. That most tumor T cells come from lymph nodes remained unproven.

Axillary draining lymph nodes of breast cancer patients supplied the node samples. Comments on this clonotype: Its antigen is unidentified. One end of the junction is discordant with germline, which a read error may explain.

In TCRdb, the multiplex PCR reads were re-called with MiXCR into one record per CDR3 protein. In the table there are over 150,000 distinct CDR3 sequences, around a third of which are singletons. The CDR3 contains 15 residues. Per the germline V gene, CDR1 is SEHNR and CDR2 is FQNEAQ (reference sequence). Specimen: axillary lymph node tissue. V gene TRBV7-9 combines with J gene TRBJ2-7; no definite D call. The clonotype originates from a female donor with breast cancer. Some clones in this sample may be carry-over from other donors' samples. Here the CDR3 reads CASSSNTWGSPEQYF. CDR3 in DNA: TGCGCCAGCAGCTCCAATACTTGGGGATCCCCCGAGCAGTACTTC.